The TCR beta chain under discussion was sequenced for a study of T cells expressing NK-cell markers. Germline CDR1 LGHNT, CDR2 FRNRAP. This CDR3 has 16 amino acids. Production of TCR beta cDNA relied on 5'RACE template switching with UMIs. TCRdb reanalyzed the 5' RACE reads and collapses them to one entry per CDR3 protein, without DNA. Its listing shows roughly 450,000 distinct CDR3 sequences. Sequencing was performed on blood T cells: a sorted CD56 or NKG2C T cell subset, CD4+ or CD8+ T cells, or bulk PBMC T cells (not recorded which). The rearrangement links TRBV12-5 to TRBJ2-3; TCRdb gives TRBD1 as the D gene, but with no DNA this cannot be confirmed. The receptor was isolated from a woman in her 50s in good health. The CDR3 protein is CASGSTEPPSTDTQYF.